The sequence of this T cell receptor beta chain was determined in a study of shared clonotypes between healthy human individuals. Findings and caveats of the study: Blood alone was sampled, and tissue repertoires likely differ.

Generated by immunoSEQ multiplex PCR, the TCRdb table keeps only in-frame clones and is missing some. The data contain some 2,000,000 clones, 85% to 95% of them singletons. As to this clone: Antigen unknown.

Between the trimmed V and J ends, which lost 4 bases and 5 bases, there was a span of 9 bases. Germline V gives CDR1 MNHNS, CDR2 SASEGT. The CDR3 runs 13 residues. The genes are TRBV6-1 and TRBJ1-5; tentative D call: TRBD1 (5 bases). Sequencing was performed on naive CD4+ T cells sorted from blood. Subset noted: CD45RA+ positively selected. This sequence was found in a man between 18 and 35 years old in good health. In nucleotides, the CDR3 is TGTGCCAGCAGTGTGCGGGGCGATCAGCCCCAGCATTTT. Translating it yields CASSVRGDQPQHF.